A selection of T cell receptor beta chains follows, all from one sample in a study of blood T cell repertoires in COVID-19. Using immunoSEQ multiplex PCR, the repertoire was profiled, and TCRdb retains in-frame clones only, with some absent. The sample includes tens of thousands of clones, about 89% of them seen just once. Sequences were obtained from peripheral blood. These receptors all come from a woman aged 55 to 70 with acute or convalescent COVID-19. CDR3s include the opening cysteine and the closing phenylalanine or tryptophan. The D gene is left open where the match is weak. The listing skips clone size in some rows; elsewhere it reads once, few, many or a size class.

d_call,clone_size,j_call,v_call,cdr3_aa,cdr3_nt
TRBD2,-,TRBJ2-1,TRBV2,CASSPLAGGPNEQFF,TGTGCCAGCAGTCCACTAGCGGGAGGGCCTAATGAGCAGTTCTTC
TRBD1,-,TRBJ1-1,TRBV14,CASSRTGGTEAFF,TGTGCCAGCAGCCGGACAGGGGGCACTGAAGCTTTCTTT
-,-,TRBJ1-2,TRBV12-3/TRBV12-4,CASSFGNNYGYTF,TGTGCCAGCAGTTTCGGGAATAACTATGGCTACACCTTC
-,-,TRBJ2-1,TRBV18,CASSPPRAPIYNEQFF,TGTGCCAGCTCACCCCCCCGAGCCCCCATATACAATGAGCAGTTCTTC
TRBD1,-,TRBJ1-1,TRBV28,CASRLPQGMNTEAFF,TGTGCCAGCAGACTTCCACAGGGGATGAACACTGAAGCTTTCTTT
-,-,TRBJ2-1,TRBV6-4,CASSDSREERYNEQFF,TGTGCCAGCAGTGATTCCAGGGAGGAGAGGTACAATGAGCAGTTCTTC
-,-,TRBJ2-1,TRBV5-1,CASSLVEGANEQFF,TGCGCCAGCAGCTTGGTGGAGGGGGCCAATGAGCAGTTCTTC
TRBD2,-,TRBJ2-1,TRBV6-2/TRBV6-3,CASSYVPGVNRLAGYNEQFF,TGTGCCAGCAGTTACGTGCCAGGGGTGAACCGTCTAGCGGGTTACAATGAGCAGTTCTTC
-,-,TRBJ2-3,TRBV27,CASSWLPAGLGTDTQYF,TGTGCCAGCAGTTGGCTCCCCGCGGGACTGGGGACAGATACGCAGTATTTT
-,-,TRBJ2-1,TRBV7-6,CASSTSPGGHNEQFF,TGTGCCAGCAGCACCTCTCCCGGGGGTCACAATGAGCAGTTCTTC
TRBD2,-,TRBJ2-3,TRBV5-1,CASSLRTSGDTQYF,TGCGCCAGCAGCTTAAGGACTAGCGGAGATACGCAGTATTTT
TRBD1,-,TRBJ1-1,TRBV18,CASSPNRDRGTEAFF,TGTGCCAGCTCACCAAACCGGGACAGGGGCACTGAAGCTTTCTTT
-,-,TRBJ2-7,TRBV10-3,CAISDSRGTYEQYF,TGTGCCATCAGTGATAGTAGGGGAACCTACGAGCAGTACTTC
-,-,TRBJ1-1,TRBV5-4,CASSFGGLTEAFF,TGTGCCAGCAGCTTTGGGGGCCTCACTGAAGCTTTCTTT
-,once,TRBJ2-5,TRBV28,CASSFRRPQETQYF,TGTGCCAGCAGTTTTCGGCGGCCTCAAGAGACCCAGTACTTC
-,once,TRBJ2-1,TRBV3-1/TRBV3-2,CASSQDRGQSQFF,TGTGCCAGCAGCCAAGATCGGGGACAATCGCAGTTCTTC
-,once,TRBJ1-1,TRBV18,CASSQTRNTEAFF,TGTGCCAGCTCACAAACCAGGAACACTGAAGCTTTCTTT
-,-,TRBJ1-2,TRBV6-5,CASSYGRPNYGYTF,TGTGCCAGCAGTTACGGGAGGCCTAACTATGGCTACACCTTC
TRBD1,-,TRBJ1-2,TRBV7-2,CASSLWTGGDYGYTF,TGTGCCAGCAGCTTATGGACAGGGGGAGACTATGGCTACACCTTC
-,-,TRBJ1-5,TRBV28,CASTVVLPGGGYGSNQPQHF,TGTGCCAGCACCGTAGTCCTCCCGGGGGGCGGATACGGTAGCAATCAGCCCCAGCATTTT
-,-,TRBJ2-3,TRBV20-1,CSASNPSSTDTQYF,TGCAGTGCTAGTAATCCTTCTAGCACAGATACGCAGTATTTT
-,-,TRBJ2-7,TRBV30,CASRGAGTTWWEQYF,TGTGCCTCAAGGGGTGCGGGAACGACTTGGTGGGAGCAGTACTTC
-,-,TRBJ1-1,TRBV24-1,CATSDSNTEAFF,TGTGCCACCAGTGACTCGAACACTGAAGCTTTCTTT
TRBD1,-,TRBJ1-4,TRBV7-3,CASSLTGTGNEKLFF,TGTGCCAGCAGCTTAACCGGGACAGGGAACGAAAAACTGTTTTTT
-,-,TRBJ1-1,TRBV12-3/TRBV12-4,CASSGQIDTEAFF,TGTGCCAGCAGTGGACAGATTGACACTGAAGCTTTCTTT
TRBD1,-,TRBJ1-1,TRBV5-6,CASSLKGASTEAFF,TGTGCCAGCAGCTTGAAGGGGGCTAGTACTGAAGCTTTCTTT
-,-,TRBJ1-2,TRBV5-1,CASSAPDAGVHGYTF,TGCGCCAGCAGCGCCCCTGATGCAGGGGTCCATGGCTACACCTTC
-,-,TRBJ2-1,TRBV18,CASSSWTASSYNEQFF,TGTGCCAGCTCGTCATGGACTGCTAGCTCCTACAATGAGCAGTTCTTC
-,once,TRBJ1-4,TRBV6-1,CASSDPSLEKLFF,TGTGCCAGCAGTGACCCGTCGTTAGAGAAACTGTTTTTT
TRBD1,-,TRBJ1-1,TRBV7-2,CASSLPNRGEAFF,TGTGCCAGCAGCTTACCGAACAGGGGTGAAGCTTTCTTT
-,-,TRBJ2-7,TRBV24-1,CATSDSGTTYEQYF,TGTGCCACCAGTGATTCCGGGACAACCTACGAGCAGTACTTC
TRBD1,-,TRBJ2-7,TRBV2,CASRATGGDYF,TGTGCCAGCAGGGCGACAGGGGGGGATTACTTC
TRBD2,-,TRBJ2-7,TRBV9,CASSVGASGTYEQYF,TGTGCCAGCAGCGTAGGGGCTAGCGGAACCTACGAGCAGTACTTC
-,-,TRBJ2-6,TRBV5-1,CASSTTDSSGANVLTF,TGCGCCAGCAGCACCACGGACAGCTCTGGGGCCAACGTCCTGACTTTC
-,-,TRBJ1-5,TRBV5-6,CASSLDRDQPQHF,TGTGCCAGCAGCTTGGACCGCGATCAGCCCCAGCATTTT
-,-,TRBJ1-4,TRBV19,CASSLEGEKLFF,TGTGCCAGTAGTCTTGAGGGTGAAAAACTGTTTTTT
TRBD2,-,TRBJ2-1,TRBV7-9,CASSRTSGAHEQFF,TGTGCCAGCAGCCGGACTAGCGGGGCCCATGAGCAGTTCTTC
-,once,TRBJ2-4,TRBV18,CASSRTRTTGADIQYF,TGTGCCAGCTCCCGCACTAGGACTACGGGAGCGGACATTCAGTACTTC
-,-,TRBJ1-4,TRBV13,CASTLRGYNEKLFF,TGTGCCAGCACCCTACGGGGATACAATGAAAAACTGTTTTTT
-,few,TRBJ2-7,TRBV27,CASSLYGGHHEQYF,TGTGCCAGCAGTTTATACGGGGGGCATCACGAGCAGTACTTC